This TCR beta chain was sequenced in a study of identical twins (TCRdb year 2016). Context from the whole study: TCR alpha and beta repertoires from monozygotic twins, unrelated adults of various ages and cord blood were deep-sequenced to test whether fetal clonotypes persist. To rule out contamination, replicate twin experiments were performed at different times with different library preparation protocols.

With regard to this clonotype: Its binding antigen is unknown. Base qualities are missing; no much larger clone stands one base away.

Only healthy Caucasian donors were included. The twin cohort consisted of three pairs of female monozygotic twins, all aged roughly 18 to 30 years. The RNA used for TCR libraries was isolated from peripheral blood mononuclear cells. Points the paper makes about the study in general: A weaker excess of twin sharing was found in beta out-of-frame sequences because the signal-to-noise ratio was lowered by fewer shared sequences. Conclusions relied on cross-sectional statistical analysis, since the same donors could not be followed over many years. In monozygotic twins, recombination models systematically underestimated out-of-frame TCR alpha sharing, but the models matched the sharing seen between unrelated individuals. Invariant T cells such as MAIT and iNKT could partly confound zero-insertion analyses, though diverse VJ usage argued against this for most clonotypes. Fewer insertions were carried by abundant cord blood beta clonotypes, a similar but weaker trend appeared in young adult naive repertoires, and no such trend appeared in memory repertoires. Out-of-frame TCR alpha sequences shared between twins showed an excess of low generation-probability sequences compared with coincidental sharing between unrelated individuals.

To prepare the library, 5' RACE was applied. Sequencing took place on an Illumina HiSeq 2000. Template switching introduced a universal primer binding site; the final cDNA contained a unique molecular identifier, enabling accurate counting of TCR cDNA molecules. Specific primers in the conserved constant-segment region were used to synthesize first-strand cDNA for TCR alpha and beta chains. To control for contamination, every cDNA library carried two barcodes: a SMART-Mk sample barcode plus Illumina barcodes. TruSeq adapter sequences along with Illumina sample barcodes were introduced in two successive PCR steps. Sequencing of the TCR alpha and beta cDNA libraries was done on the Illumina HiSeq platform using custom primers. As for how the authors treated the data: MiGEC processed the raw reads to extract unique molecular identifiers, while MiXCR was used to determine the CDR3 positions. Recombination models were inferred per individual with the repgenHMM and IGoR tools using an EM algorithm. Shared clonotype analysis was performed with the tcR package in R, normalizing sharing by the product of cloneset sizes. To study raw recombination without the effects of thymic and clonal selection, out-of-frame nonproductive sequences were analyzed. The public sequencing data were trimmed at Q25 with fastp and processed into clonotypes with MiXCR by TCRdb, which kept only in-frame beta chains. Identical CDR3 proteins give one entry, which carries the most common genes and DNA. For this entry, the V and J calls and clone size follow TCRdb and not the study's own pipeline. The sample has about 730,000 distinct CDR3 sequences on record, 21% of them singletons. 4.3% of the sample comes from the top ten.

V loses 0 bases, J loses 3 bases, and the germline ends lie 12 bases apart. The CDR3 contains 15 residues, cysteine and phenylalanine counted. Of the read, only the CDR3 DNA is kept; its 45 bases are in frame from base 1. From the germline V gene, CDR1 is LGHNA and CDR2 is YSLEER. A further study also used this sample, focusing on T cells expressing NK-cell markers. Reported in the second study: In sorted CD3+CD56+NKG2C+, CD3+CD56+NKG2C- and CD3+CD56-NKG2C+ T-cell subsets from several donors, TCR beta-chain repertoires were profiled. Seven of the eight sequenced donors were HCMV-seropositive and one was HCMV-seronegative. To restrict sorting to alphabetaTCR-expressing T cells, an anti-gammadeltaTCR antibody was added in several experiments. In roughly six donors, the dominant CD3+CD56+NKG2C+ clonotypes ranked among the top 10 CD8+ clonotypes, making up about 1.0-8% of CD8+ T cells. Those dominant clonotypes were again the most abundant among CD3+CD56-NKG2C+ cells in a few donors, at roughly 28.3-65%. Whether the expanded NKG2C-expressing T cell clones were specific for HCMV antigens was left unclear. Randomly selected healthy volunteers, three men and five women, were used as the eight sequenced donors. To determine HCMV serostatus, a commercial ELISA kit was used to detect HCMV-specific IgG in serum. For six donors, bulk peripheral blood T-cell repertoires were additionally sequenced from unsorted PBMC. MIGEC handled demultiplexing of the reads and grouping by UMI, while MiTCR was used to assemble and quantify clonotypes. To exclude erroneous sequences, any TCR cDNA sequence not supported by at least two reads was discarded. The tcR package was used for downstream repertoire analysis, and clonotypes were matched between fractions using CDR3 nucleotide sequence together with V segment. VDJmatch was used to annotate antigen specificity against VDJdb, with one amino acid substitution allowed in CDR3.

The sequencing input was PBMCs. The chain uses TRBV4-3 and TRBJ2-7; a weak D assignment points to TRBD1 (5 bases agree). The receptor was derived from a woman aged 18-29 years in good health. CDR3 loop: CASSQDSGRDYEQYF. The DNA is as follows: TGCGCCAGCAGCCAAGATTCGGGCAGGGACTACGAGCAGTACTTC.